Listed below are T cell receptor beta chains from one sample, sequenced in a study of cytomegalovirus exposure and HLA in healthy donors. Repertoires were generated with immunoSEQ multiplex PCR, while TCRdb's copy carries only in-frame clones and drops some. This table has about 150,000 clones, about 10% appearing once. Sequencing input: PBMCs. Receptor source: a man aged 45-60 years in good health and CMV-seronegative. CDR3s include the opening cysteine and the closing phenylalanine or tryptophan. A D gene is named only where the DNA matches it firmly. Clone size is given for some rows only: seen once, a few or many times, or a class if the clone is expanded.

j_gene,abundance,d_gene,v_gene,CDR3aa,CDR3nt
TRBJ1-4,.,TRBD1,TRBV9,CASSTRQGANEKLFF,TGTGCCAGCAGCACAAGACAGGGGGCTAATGAAAAACTGTTTTTT
TRBJ2-7,.,.,TRBV15,CATSRDLGVPSYEQYF,TGTGCCACCAGCAGAGATTTAGGGGTCCCTTCCTACGAGCAGTACTTC
TRBJ1-1,.,TRBD1,TRBV5-1,CASSLTPGQGEAFF,TGCGCCAGCAGCCTAACTCCGGGACAGGGAGAAGCTTTCTTT
TRBJ2-5,.,.,TRBV27,CASSLFRGGRGMKTQYF,TGTGCCAGCAGTCTCTTCCGCGGTGGCCGCGGCATGAAGACCCAGTACTTC
TRBJ2-2,.,TRBD2,TRBV5-1,CASRIAGVETGELFF,TGCGCCAGCAGGATAGCGGGAGTGGAGACCGGGGAGCTGTTTTTT
TRBJ2-1,few,TRBD2,TRBV11-3,CASSLSRTSGSGVNEQFF,TGTGCCAGCAGCTTATCCCGGACTAGCGGGAGTGGGGTGAATGAGCAGTTCTTC
TRBJ2-7,.,.,TRBV11-2,CASRSHDEQYF,TGTGCCAGCAGATCCCATGACGAGCAGTACTTC
TRBJ2-3,few,.,TRBV10-2,CASTEGVSTDTQYF,TGCGCCAGCACCGAAGGGGTGAGCACAGATACGCAGTATTTT
TRBJ2-3,few,TRBD1,TRBV5-1,CASSPGQGTDTQYF,TGCGCCAGCAGCCCGGGACAGGGGACAGATACGCAGTATTTT
TRBJ2-7,few,.,TRBV6-1,CASRVGRAYEQYF,TGTGCCAGCAGGGTCGGTCGAGCCTACGAGCAGTACTTC
TRBJ1-2,.,.,TRBV2,CASREWGNNGYTF,TGTGCCAGTCGGGAATGGGGAAATAATGGCTACACCTTC
TRBJ2-1,.,TRBD2,TRBV29-1,CSVTGLADYNEQFF,TGCAGCGTCACCGGACTAGCGGATTACAATGAGCAGTTCTTC
TRBJ1-1,few,.,TRBV30,CAWSVIRGAEAFF,TGTGCCTGGAGTGTAATCAGGGGAGCTGAAGCTTTCTTT
TRBJ1-1,few,TRBD1,TRBV4-2,CASSQRPQGAQGDTEAFF,TGTGCCAGCAGCCAGCGTCCACAGGGAGCCCAGGGGGACACTGAAGCTTTCTTT
TRBJ2-7,few,.,TRBV19,CASSIGPGSYEQYF,TGTGCCAGTAGTATAGGGCCAGGCTCCTACGAGCAGTACTTC
TRBJ2-1,.,TRBD2,TRBV6-1,CASSDSRTSMGNEQFF,TGTGCCAGCAGTGATTCCCGGACTAGCATGGGCAATGAGCAGTTCTTC
TRBJ1-1,.,.,TRBV7-3,CASSLMGGVNTEAFF,TGTGCCAGCAGCCTCATGGGGGGGGTGAACACTGAAGCTTTCTTT
TRBJ2-7,few,TRBD1,TRBV2,CASSVGTGGSYEQYF,TGTGCCAGCAGTGTCGGGACAGGGGGCTCCTACGAGCAGTACTTC
TRBJ1-1,.,.,TRBV29-1,CSVAGSDTEAFF,TGCAGCGTTGCAGGGTCGGACACTGAAGCTTTCTTT
TRBJ2-7,few,.,TRBV7-2,CASSSLGGGQYF,TGTGCCAGCAGCTCTCTGGGGGGAGGGCAGTACTTC
TRBJ2-1,.,TRBD1,TRBV6-1,CASVLAGRGEQFF,TGTGCCAGCGTCTTAGCAGGCAGGGGGGAGCAGTTCTTC
TRBJ2-1,few,TRBD2,TRBV9,CAAAQAGVPGSYNEQFF,TGTGCCGCTGCCCAAGCGGGAGTTCCTGGGTCCTACAATGAGCAGTTCTTC
TRBJ1-4,.,.,TRBV10-3,CAISESDRTNEKLFF,TGTGCCATCAGTGAGTCGGACAGAACTAATGAAAAACTGTTTTTT
TRBJ1-5,.,.,TRBV19,CASRNVAKNQPQHF,TGTGCCAGTAGGAACGTCGCGAAAAATCAGCCCCAGCATTTT
TRBJ2-1,few,.,TRBV29-1,CSVRDRPNEQFF,TGCAGCGTCCGGGATCGGCCCAATGAGCAGTTCTTC
TRBJ2-3,.,.,TRBV19,CASSPRVAGTDTQYF,TGTGCCAGTAGTCCCAGGGTAGCAGGGACAGATACGCAGTATTTT
TRBJ1-2,.,.,TRBV27,CASSPLGEGRDGYTF,TGTGCCAGCAGTCCACTGGGGGAGGGAAGGGATGGCTACACCTTC
TRBJ1-4,few,TRBD1,TRBV6-4,CASSEAGTGGGRLFF,TGTGCCAGCAGTGAGGCCGGGACAGGAGGCGGAAGACTGTTTTTT
TRBJ1-1,.,.,TRBV9,CASSVRPTLNTEAFF,TGTGCCAGCAGCGTACGCCCGACTCTGAACACTGAAGCTTTCTTT
TRBJ2-1,.,.,TRBV7-3,CASSLFQGKGNEQFF,TGTGCCAGCAGCTTATTTCAGGGGAAGGGCAATGAGCAGTTCTTC
TRBJ2-7,few,.,TRBV19,CASQRRREDEQYF,TGTGCCAGTCAAAGACGGAGGGAGGACGAGCAGTACTTC
TRBJ1-2,few,.,TRBV28,CASSLRGTANYGYTF,TGTGCCAGCAGTTTACGGGGGACGGCTAACTATGGCTACACCTTC
TRBJ2-1,few,TRBD1,TRBV2,CASSRQGANNEQFF,TGTGCCAGCAGTCGACAGGGGGCAAACAATGAGCAGTTCTTC
TRBJ2-7,few,TRBD1,TRBV28,CASSSYGTGSPEQYF,TGTGCCAGCAGCTCCTACGGGACAGGGTCTCCCGAGCAGTACTTC
TRBJ2-5,.,.,TRBV7-3,CASSPHTGGTQYF,TGTGCCAGCAGCCCCCATACTGGAGGGACCCAGTACTTC
TRBJ2-1,few,.,TRBV19,CASSMGHLEFF,TGTGCCAGTAGTATGGGACACCTAGAGTTCTTC
TRBJ1-5,.,.,TRBV30,CAWSMGGMGQPQHF,TGTGCCTGGAGTATGGGGGGGATGGGACAGCCCCAGCATTTT
TRBJ1-1,few,.,TRBV6-6,CASSYSKGATEAFF,TGTGCCAGCAGTTACTCCAAAGGGGCGACTGAAGCTTTCTTT
TRBJ1-4,few,.,TRBV5-4,CASSRDKGTANEKLFF,TGTGCCAGCAGCAGGGACAAGGGCACGGCTAATGAAAAACTGTTTTTT
TRBJ2-4,.,TRBD2,TRBV11-2,CASSFAPGGRMINIQYF,TGTGCCAGCAGCTTCGCCCCGGGGGGGCGCATGATAAACATTCAGTACTTC
TRBJ1-4,few,.,TRBV6-5,CASSPDWSTNEKLFF,TGTGCCAGCAGTCCCGACTGGTCAACTAATGAAAAACTGTTTTTT
TRBJ2-1,few,TRBD1,TRBV6-4,CASSDVAGGAADEQFF,TGTGCCAGCAGTGACGTGGCAGGGGGCGCGGCGGATGAGCAGTTCTTC
TRBJ2-7,few,.,TRBV19,CASSIGTTYEQYF,TGTGCCAGTAGTATTGGCACCACCTACGAGCAGTACTTC
TRBJ2-7,few,TRBD1,TRBV2,CASRAGTGGLDEQYF,TGTGCCAGCAGGGCTGGGACAGGGGGTCTCGACGAGCAGTACTTC
TRBJ2-7,.,TRBD1,TRBV28,CASSRDRGFYEQYF,TGTGCCAGCAGCAGGGACAGGGGATTTTACGAGCAGTACTTC
TRBJ1-2,few,.,TRBV2,CASSVEQLPSNYGYTF,TGTGCCAGCAGTGTAGAACAGTTACCCTCTAACTATGGCTACACCTTC
TRBJ1-4,.,.,TRBV15,CATSRDKAINEKLFF,TGTGCCACCAGCAGGGACAAGGCGATTAATGAAAAACTGTTTTTT
TRBJ1-4,few,.,TRBV7-9,CAGIKAGAGESRNEKLFF,TGTGCCGGCATAAAAGCAGGGGCAGGGGAGAGCCGGAATGAAAAACTGTTTTTT
TRBJ1-2,.,TRBD1,TRBV19,CASSPGQGSGGYTF,TGTGCCAGTAGCCCCGGACAGGGTAGCGGTGGCTACACCTTC
TRBJ1-2,.,TRBD1,TRBV19,CASSRGGDLDSYGYTF,TGTGCCAGTAGTCGAGGGGGCGATCTTGATAGTTACGGCTACACCTTC
TRBJ1-4,.,.,TRBV28,CASSLMTGKTNEKLFF,TGTGCCAGCAGTCTCATGACGGGGAAAACTAATGAAAAACTGTTTTTT
TRBJ1-5,few,TRBD1,TRBV2,CASKTTGAPQHF,TGTGCCAGCAAGACCACAGGGGCGCCCCAGCATTTT
TRBJ1-6,.,.,TRBV10-3,CAISERETDSPLHF,TGTGCCATCAGTGAAAGGGAGACGGATTCACCCCTCCACTTT
TRBJ2-2,.,TRBD2,TRBV6-1,CASNPQRGGTGELFF,TGTGCCAGCAACCCCCAGCGGGGGGGGACCGGGGAGCTGTTTTTT
TRBJ2-5,many,TRBD1,TRBV6-1,CASIIDRAEYETQYF,TGTGCCAGCATTATCGACAGGGCGGAATACGAGACCCAGTACTTC
TRBJ1-1,few,TRBD1,TRBV29-1,CSAAQGGNTEAFF,TGCAGCGCTGCGCAGGGGGGCAACACTGAAGCTTTCTTT
TRBJ1-2,.,TRBD1,TRBV18,CASSPRDRARGFYGYTF,TGTGCCAGCTCACCAAGGGACAGGGCGAGGGGGTTCTATGGCTACACCTTC
TRBJ2-5,.,.,TRBV29-1,CSVDSGQETQYF,TGCAGCGTTGATTCCGGTCAAGAGACCCAGTACTTC
TRBJ1-1,few,.,TRBV6-1,CASYLQRDTEAFF,TGTGCCAGCTACCTACAGCGGGACACTGAAGCTTTCTTT